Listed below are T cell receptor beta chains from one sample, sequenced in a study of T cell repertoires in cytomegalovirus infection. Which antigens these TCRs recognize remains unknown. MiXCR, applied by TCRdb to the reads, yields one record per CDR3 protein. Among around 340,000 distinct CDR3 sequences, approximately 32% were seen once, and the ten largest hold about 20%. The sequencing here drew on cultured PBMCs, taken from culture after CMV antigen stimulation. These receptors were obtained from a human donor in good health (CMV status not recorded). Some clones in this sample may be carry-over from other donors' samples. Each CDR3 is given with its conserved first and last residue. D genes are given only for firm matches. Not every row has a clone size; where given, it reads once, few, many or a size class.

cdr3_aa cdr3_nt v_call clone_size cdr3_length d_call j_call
CASSLAIQGAQPQHF TGTGCCAGCAGCTTAGCTATACAGGGGGCTCAGCCCCAGCATTTT TRBV7-2 few 15 TRBD1 TRBJ1-5
CASSSEREITYNEQFF TGTGCCAGCAGTTCCGAGCGGGAGATCACCTACAATGAGCAGTTCTTC TRBV28 few 16 TRBD2 TRBJ2-1
CASSPMDTRLGNTIYF TGCGCCAGCAGCCCGATGGATACAAGGCTCGGAAACACCATATATTTT TRBV5-1 NA 16 NA TRBJ1-3
CSAIGEGRWRSGEAFF TGCAGTGCCATCGGGGAGGGCAGATGGAGATCGGGAGAAGCTTTCTTT TRBV20-1 NA 16 NA TRBJ1-1
CASSLTRIFENTIYF TGTGCCAGCAGCTTGACGAGGATTTTTGAAAACACCATATATTTT TRBV5-6 NA 15 NA TRBJ1-3
CASSPSVGHGYTF TGTGCCAGCAGTCCCTCGGTAGGGCATGGCTACACCTTC TRBV12-3/TRBV12-4 NA 13 NA TRBJ1-2
CASTVNRGGDTGELFF TGTGCCAGCACCGTGAATCGGGGGGGTGACACCGGGGAGCTGTTTTTT TRBV11-2 few 16 TRBD2 TRBJ2-2
CSAPGGAAYNEQFF TGCAGTGCCCCGGGGGGGGCAGCCTACAATGAGCAGTTCTTC TRBV20-1 NA 14 TRBD2 TRBJ2-1
CASSYSGTGGNQPQHF TGTGCCAGCAGCTACTCCGGGACAGGGGGAAATCAGCCCCAGCATTTT TRBV7-9 few 16 TRBD1 TRBJ1-5
CASSLGRASYEQYF TGTGCCAGCAGCTTAGGGCGGGCTTCCTACGAGCAGTACTTC TRBV7-2 many 14 NA TRBJ2-7
CATSGYGASGIFEQYF TGTGCCACCAGTGGTTACGGGGCCTCTGGGATATTCGAGCAGTACTTC TRBV24-1 few 16 NA TRBJ2-7
CASRVAGGETQYF TGTGCCAGCAGGGTAGCGGGAGGGGAGACCCAGTACTTC TRBV7-9 once 13 TRBD2 TRBJ2-5
CASSYPLGAGGPNTGELFF TGTGCCAGCAGTTACCCCCTCGGAGCGGGGGGCCCGAACACCGGGGAGCTGTTTTTT TRBV6-5 NA 19 TRBD2 TRBJ2-2